One and the same sample provided the 19 T cell receptor beta chains below, sequenced in a study of cytomegalovirus exposure and HLA in healthy donors (dated by TCRdb to 2017 to 2019). Receptor amplification or capture employed the immunoSEQ multiplex PCR assay. For the multiplex PCR, a mixture combining 60 forward primers for TCR Vbeta segments and 13 reverse primers for TCR Jbeta segments was used. The clones in this table, taken by TCRdb from immuneACCESS, are in-frame only. Not every clone is retained; where verified, under half of the shortfall comes from an unresolved V gene, and the cause of the rest is unknown. A total of approximately 190,000 clones appear in this sample, more than 75% of them only once. The ten largest make up around 1.4% of the sample. The material sequenced was PBMCs. The receptor set was obtained from a young man in good health and CMV-seronegative.

This sequence joins TRBV2 and TRBJ1-2; 7 positions agree with TRBD1. The CDR3 covers 13 residues. J was trimmed by 4 bases and V by 7 bases; bases with no gene match: 6. Germline V CDR1 and CDR2: SNHLY, FYNNEI. The CDR3 DNA reads as TGTGCCAGCATCGACAGGGAAAGCTATGGCTACACCTTC. It translates to CASIDRESYGYTF.

The chain employs TRBV5-4 and TRBJ1-1, with 12 bases aligning to TRBD1. Per germline, CDR1 SGHNT and CDR2 YYREEE (reference sequence). The V segment lost 6 bases and the J segment 4 bases; nucleotides outside the gene matches: 13. The CDR3 extends over 17 amino acids. The CDR3 sequence: CASNPPGQGARVTEAFF. The CDR3 DNA follows: TGTGCCAGCAACCCTCCGGGACAGGGGGCGAGGGTCACTGAAGCTTTCTTT.

The rearrangement joins TRBV19 to TRBJ2-7, with 9 bases identical to TRBD1. V lost 1 base and J lost 5; bases outside the gene matches: 12. This CDR3 region has 17 residues. Germline CDR1 is LNHDA and CDR2 is SQIVND (reference sequence). CDR3 DNA: TGTGCCAGTAGTATAGTGGGGACAGGGTTTCGTCCCCACGAGCAGTACTTC. Protein: CASSIVGTGFRPHEQYF.

The chain has TRBV27 and TRBJ2-7; 10 positions match TRBD1. V lost 6 bases to trimming and J lost 2 bases; unmatched junction nucleotides: 1. From germline, CDR1 is MNHEY and CDR2 SMNVEV (reference sequence). The CDR3 runs 13 residues. CDR3 protein: CASRGTGAYEQYF. CDR3 coding DNA: TGTGCCAGCAGGGGGACAGGGGCCTACGAGCAGTACTTC.

This clone was seen a few times. V and J are TRBV2 and TRBJ1-4, with D perhaps TRBD1 (5 bases). CDR3 length equals 14 residues. Trimming took 6 bases from V and 8 from J, leaving 16 bases between them. Germline V lookup: CDR1 SNHLY, CDR2 FYNNEI. This CDR3 reads CASRETDEGEKLFF. The CDR3 bases are TGTGCCAGCAGGGAGACAGATGAAGGGGAAAAACTGTTTTTT.

This clone was counted a few times. The chain uses TRBV5-4 and TRBJ2-7, with 15 bases identical to TRBD2. The trim removed 4 bases at V and 3 bases at J, leaving 2 bases unmatched. Germline values: CDR1 SGHNT, CDR2 YYREEE (reference sequence). This CDR3 is 15 amino acids long. The CDR3 DNA sequence: TGTGCCAGCAGCGCGGGACTAGCGGGAGGCTACGAGCAGTACTTC. Residues: CASSAGLAGGYEQYF.

The J gene is TRBJ1-1, the V gene TRBV29-1; 11 bases fit TRBD1. Germline CDR1 and CDR2: SQVTM and ANQGSEA. This CDR3 comprises 17 residues. J was trimmed by 8 bases and V by 6 bases; bases with no gene match: 20. CDR3 DNA sequence: TGCAGCGTCGGACAGGGGGCCCGCGGCGCCTATAGCGTCGAAGCTTTCTTT. This codes for CSVGQGARGAYSVEAFF.

Only one count was recorded for this clone. This chain uses TRBV5-4 with TRBJ2-3, with D possibly matching TRBD2 (5 bases). V shed 6 bases and J shed 0 bases, with 11 bases lying between them. The CDR3 is 14 amino acids. Germline CDR1 and CDR2: SGHNT and YYREEE (reference sequence). This CDR3 is CASKETGSTDTQYF. The CDR3 coding sequence is TGTGCCAGCAAAGAGACGGGGAGCACAGATACGCAGTATTTT.

This clone has a single count. This sequence joins TRBV2 and TRBJ2-5, with TRBD2 matching over 7 bases. CDR1 is SNHLY and CDR2 is FYNNEI in the germline V gene. The V and J ends lost 7 bases and 3 bases, in that order; junction bases with no gene match: 8. The CDR3 sequence is 14 residues long. CDR3 sequence reads: CASTIEGTKETQYF. The CDR3 DNA is TGTGCCAGCACTATAGAAGGGACTAAAGAGACCCAGTACTTC.

The CDR3 nucleotides read TGTGCCAGCAGTATCGGGTATGGCTACACCTTC. Translated: CASSIGYGYTF. The gene calls are TRBV7-9 and TRBJ1-2; D is unclear. The germline V gene has CDR1 SEHNR and CDR2 FQNEAQ (reference sequence). This CDR3 region has 11 residues. The V gene lost 6 bases and the J gene lost 5 bases, with 7 bases spanning the gap.

This chain connects TRBV5-1 to TRBJ2-1, with TRBD1 identical over 9 bases. This CDR3 contains 13 residues. V shed 8 bases and J 4 bases; nucleotides not matched to a gene: 4. Germline-derived CDR1 and CDR2 are SGHRS and YFSETQ. The CDR3 sequence: CASRTGDYNEQFF. CDR3 nucleotide sequence: TGCGCCAGTCGGACAGGGGATTACAATGAGCAGTTCTTC.

This chain connects TRBV5-1 to TRBJ2-5; possible D gene TRBD1, 5 bases. The length of the CDR3 is 14 residues. Germline V gene sequence: CDR1 SGHRS, CDR2 YFSETQ. Deletions cut 2 bases from V and 0 bases from J, with 8 bases between. CDR3 protein: CASSFQTDQETQYF. The DNA for the CDR3 is TGCGCCAGCAGCTTCCAGACAGACCAAGAGACCCAGTACTTC.

The chain has TRBV4-2 and TRBJ1-1; 7 nucleotides align to TRBD1. CDR3 length: 15 amino acids. Germline lookup yields CDR1 LGHNA and CDR2 YNFKEQ. V lost 1 base to trimming and J lost 4 bases; unmatched junction nucleotides: 6. The chain's CDR3 is CASSQGPGGSTEAFF. CDR3 DNA: TGTGCCAGCAGCCAAGGACCAGGGGGTAGCACTGAAGCTTTCTTT.

The V call is TRBV19, the J call TRBJ1-2; tentatively, D is TRBD1 (6 bases). The V end lost 5 bases, the J end lost 5 bases, and 15 bases lay between the germline ends. There are 14 residues in the CDR3. Germline CDR1 and CDR2: LNHDA and SQIVND (reference sequence). This CDR3 reads CASSEGGRRYGYTF. The CDR3 DNA sequence: TGTGCCAGTAGTGAAGGGGGTCGGAGGTATGGCTACACCTTC.

The V gene is TRBV2, the J gene TRBJ1-1; 9 bases map to TRBD1. This CDR3 is built from 14 residues. Germline values: CDR1 SNHLY, CDR2 FYNNEI. The V and J ends lost 2 bases and 8 bases, in that order; junction bases with no gene match: 6. The CDR3 sequence is CASSERGQGPEAFF. CDR3 bases: TGTGCCAGCAGTGAACGGGGACAGGGACCCGAAGCTTTCTTT. Full variable domain (remainder filled in from reference TRBV2 and TRBJ1-1): EPEVTQTPSHQVTQMGQEVILRCVPISNHLYFYWYRQILGQKVEFLVSFYNNEISEKSEIFDDQFSVERPDGSNFTLKIRSTKLEDSAMYFCASSERGQGPEAFFGQGTRLTVV.

The V and J genes are TRBV5-4 and TRBJ2-5; TRBD1 agrees at 8 bases. The CDR3 has 14 residues. The germline V gene encodes CDR1 SGHNT and CDR2 YYREEE (reference sequence). Germline trimming cut 3 bases from V and 2 bases from J; bases unmatched to any gene: 3. CDR3 bases: TGTGCCAGCAGCTGGGGGACAGGACAAGAGACCCAGTACTTC. This sequence encodes CASSWGTGQETQYF.

The rearrangement joins TRBV5-4 to TRBJ1-3, with TRBD1 as a possible D gene (5 bases). In germline, CDR1 is SGHNT, CDR2 YYREEE (reference sequence). Trimming pared 0 bases from V and 2 bases from J, leaving 15 bases between. This CDR3 spans 17 amino acids. CDR3 region: CASSLAPVDSTGNTIYF. DNA of the CDR3: TGTGCCAGCAGCTTGGCTCCTGTTGACAGTACTGGAAACACCATATATTTT.

This chain connects TRBV6-1 to TRBJ1-1; TRBD1 might be the D (6 bases). Per germline, CDR1 MNHNS and CDR2 SASEGT. CDR3 length: 14 residues. With 3 bases removed from V and 0 bases from J, the gap between germline ends came to 8 bases. The CDR3 region is CASSEAGVNTEAFF. Here the CDR3 DNA reads TGTGCCAGCAGTGAGGCAGGGGTGAACACTGAAGCTTTCTTT.

This rearrangement joins TRBV6-5 to TRBJ1-5; 9 nucleotides line up with TRBD1. Germline assignment: CDR1 MNHEY and CDR2 SVGAGI. CDR3 length equals 15 residues. The trim removed 0 bases at V and 4 bases at J, leaving 1 base unmatched. In DNA, the CDR3 is TGTGCCAGCAGTTACTCGGACAGGGGAAATCAGCCCCAGCATTTT. It translates to CASSYSDRGNQPQHF.